The rows below give T cell receptor beta chains drawn from one sample of a study of blood T cell repertoires in COVID-19. Method: immunoSEQ multiplex PCR; TCRdb's copy keeps in-frame clones and lacks some. The sample records around 370,000 clones, 88% being singletons. Source material: PBMCs or T cells enriched from blood (not recorded which). The source of these receptors is a woman under 30 who had recovered from COVID-19. Each CDR3 is given with its conserved first and last residue. A D gene is named only where the DNA matches it firmly. Size is omitted from some rows. Given values are once, few, many or a class for expanded clones.

>TRBV30|NA|TRBJ1-6|NA
CAWSKGDAGGSPLHF
TGTGCCTGGAGTAAGGGTGACGCGGGGGGTTCACCCCTCCACTTT
>TRBV2|NA|TRBJ1-1|NA
CASSYEVGRILNTEAFF
TGTGCCAGCAGCTATGAGGTGGGGCGGATTCTTAACACTGAAGCTTTCTTT
>TRBV12-5|TRBD1|TRBJ1-1|NA
CASGPPGQGGSNTEAFF
TGTGCTAGTGGCCCCCCGGGACAGGGGGGTTCGAACACTGAAGCTTTCTTT
>TRBV13|NA|TRBJ2-2|NA
CASSRRRGRTGELFF
TGTGCCAGCAGCCGCCGGAGAGGTCGCACCGGGGAGCTGTTTTTT
>TRBV23-1|TRBD1|TRBJ1-5|NA
CASSQSWQGAYQPQHF
TGCGCCAGCAGTCAATCGTGGCAGGGGGCCTATCAGCCCCAGCATTTT
>TRBV3-1/TRBV3-2|NA|TRBJ2-2|NA
CASSLQGASTGELFF
TGTGCCAGCAGCTTACAGGGAGCTTCCACCGGGGAGCTGTTTTTT
>TRBV7-8|NA|TRBJ1-1|NA
CASSLIDGVNTEAFF
TGTGCCAGCAGCTTAATCGATGGAGTGAACACTGAAGCTTTCTTT
>TRBV12-5|TRBD1|TRBJ1-3|NA
CASGLTDRLIENTIYF
TGTGCTAGTGGTTTGACGGACAGGCTAATTGAAAACACCATATATTTT
>TRBV20-1|NA|TRBJ1-2|NA
CSARDQGYTF
TGCAGTGCTAGAGACCAAGGCTACACCTTC
>TRBV11-2|NA|TRBJ1-3|NA
CASSLEAVSGNTIYF
TGTGCCAGCAGCTTAGAGGCGGTCTCTGGAAACACCATATATTTT
>TRBV28|TRBD2|TRBJ2-5|NA
CASSPELLAGWETQYF
TGTGCCAGCAGCCCCGAGCTGTTAGCGGGGTGGGAGACCCAGTACTTC
>TRBV6-5|NA|TRBJ1-4|NA
CASSYSFQGSNEKLFF
TGTGCCAGCAGTTACTCGTTCCAGGGATCTAATGAAAAACTGTTTTTT
>TRBV6-6|TRBD1|TRBJ1-4|NA
CASSFLIEGGSEKLFF
TGTGCCAGCAGTTTCCTCATCGAAGGGGGCAGTGAAAAACTGTTTTTT
>TRBV19|NA|TRBJ1-4|NA
CASSTGSGNEKLFF
TGTGCCAGTAGTACGGGAAGCGGTAATGAAAAACTGTTTTTT
>TRBV9|NA|TRBJ1-5|NA
CASSPSVSNQPQHF
TGTGCCAGCAGCCCCAGCGTTAGCAATCAGCCCCAGCATTTT
>TRBV9|NA|TRBJ1-2|NA
CASSASLYGYTF
TGTGCCAGCAGCGCGAGTCTTTATGGCTACACCTTC
>TRBV10-3|NA|TRBJ2-7|NA
CAISESILGVKTEQYF
TGTGCCATCAGTGAGTCTATTCTCGGGGTAAAAACCGAGCAGTACTTC
>TRBV5-1|TRBD1|TRBJ2-5|NA
CASSEGQQETQYF
TGCGCCAGCAGCGAGGGACAGCAAGAGACCCAGTACTTC
>TRBV29-1|NA|TRBJ1-2|NA
CSVEDEGGGYTF
TGCAGCGTTGAAGATGAGGGCGGTGGCTACACCTTC
>TRBV27|NA|TRBJ2-2|NA
CASSPAARSGELFF
TGTGCCAGCAGTCCCGCGGCGCGTAGCGGGGAGCTGTTTTTT
>TRBV2|TRBD2|TRBJ2-3|NA
CASHPPGLAGLDTQYF
TGTGCCAGCCACCCTCCGGGACTAGCGGGGTTAGATACGCAGTATTTT
>TRBV5-6|NA|TRBJ1-2|NA
CASSAGTRMVYGYTF
TGTGCCAGCAGCGCGGGAACCCGAATGGTCTATGGCTACACCTTC
>TRBV5-4|TRBD2|TRBJ2-2|once
CASSLASGVSTGELFF
TGTGCCAGCAGCTTGGCTAGCGGGGTGAGCACCGGGGAGCTGTTTTTT
>TRBV12-3/TRBV12-4|NA|TRBJ1-4|NA
CASSLGQTEKLFF
TGTGCCAGCAGCCTCGGACAGACTGAAAAACTGTTTTTT
>TRBV6-5|NA|TRBJ1-2|NA
CASNNGGPGYTF
TGTGCCAGCAATAACGGAGGGCCGGGCTACACCTTC
>TRBV7-9|TRBD2|TRBJ2-7|NA
CASSVAGGSSYEQYF
TGTGCCAGCAGCGTAGCGGGGGGGAGCTCCTACGAGCAGTACTTC
>TRBV7-3|NA|TRBJ2-6|NA
CASSRRDSGANVLTF
TGTGCCAGCAGCCGGCGGGACTCTGGGGCCAACGTCCTGACTTTC
>TRBV27|NA|TRBJ1-6|NA
CASSLKPGATSSYNSPLHF
TGTGCCAGCAGTTTAAAGCCGGGAGCAACGAGCTCCTATAATTCACCCCTCCACTTT
>TRBV5-8|NA|TRBJ2-7|NA
CASSPAGRSYEQYF
TGTGCCAGCAGCCCGGCGGGACGGAGCTACGAGCAGTACTTC
>TRBV28|TRBD1|TRBJ1-5|few
CASSSGQGYQPQHF
TGTGCCAGCAGTTCGGGACAGGGGTATCAGCCCCAGCATTTT
>TRBV5-5|NA|TRBJ1-1|NA
CASSLGGLNTEAFF
TGTGCCAGCAGCTTGGGAGGGCTGAACACTGAAGCTTTCTTT
>TRBV6-5|TRBD1|TRBJ1-1|NA
CASSLTGENTEAFF
TGTGCCAGCAGTCTGACAGGGGAGAACACTGAAGCTTTCTTT
>TRBV12-3/TRBV12-4|NA|TRBJ1-5|few
CASSLGPNQPQHF
TGTGCCAGCAGTTTAGGGCCCAATCAGCCCCAGCATTTT
>TRBV24-1|TRBD1|TRBJ1-1|NA
CATSPGGDRVTEAFF
TGTGCCACCAGTCCTGGAGGCGACAGGGTCACTGAAGCTTTCTTT
>TRBV6-5|TRBD2|TRBJ2-3|NA
CASTERGGTDTQYF
TGTGCCAGCACCGAGCGGGGGGGCACAGATACGCAGTATTTT
>TRBV7-9|NA|TRBJ2-1|NA
CASSSSGNYNEQFF
TGTGCCAGCAGCTCCTCAGGGAACTACAATGAGCAGTTCTTC
>TRBV10-3|NA|TRBJ1-1|NA
CAISEPRDYTEAFF
TGTGCCATCAGTGAGCCCAGGGACTACACTGAAGCTTTCTTT
>TRBV4-1|NA|TRBJ1-4|once
CASSLSGKSNEKLFF
TGCGCCAGCAGCCTCAGCGGAAAGTCTAATGAAAAACTGTTTTTT
>TRBV9|TRBD2|TRBJ2-3|NA
CASSSSGGATDTQYF
TGTGCCAGCAGCAGTAGCGGGGGGGCAACAGATACGCAGTATTTT
>TRBV5-4|NA|TRBJ2-7|NA
CASTSPGGIHEQYF
TGTGCCAGCACCTCCCCAGGAGGGATACACGAGCAGTACTTC
>TRBV7-3|TRBD2|TRBJ2-1|NA
CASSLIVGPELAEPYNEQFF
TGTGCCAGCAGCTTAATAGTTGGGCCGGAGCTAGCGGAACCATACAATGAGCAGTTCTTC
>TRBV9|NA|TRBJ2-2|NA
CASSVGGLTGELFF
TGTGCCAGCAGCGTAGGGGGCCTCACCGGGGAGCTGTTTTTT
>TRBV3-1/TRBV3-2|TRBD2|TRBJ2-1|once
CASSQSGGYNEQFF
TGTGCCAGCAGCCAGAGCGGGGGTTACAATGAGCAGTTCTTC
>TRBV10-3|NA|TRBJ2-7|NA
CAASLGPASSEQYF
TGTGCCGCATCACTGGGCCCGGCATCTTCCGAGCAGTACTTC
>TRBV10-3|NA|TRBJ2-6|NA
CAITESGGANVLTF
TGTGCCATCACAGAATCGGGAGGGGCCAACGTCCTGACTTTC
>TRBV7-2|TRBD1|TRBJ1-1|NA
CASSPGQGKTEAFF
TGTGCCAGCAGCCCTGGACAGGGGAAAACTGAAGCTTTCTTT
>TRBV6-1|NA|TRBJ1-6|NA
CASSELMTGGGPLHF
TGTGCCAGCAGTGAATTAATGACGGGAGGTGGGCCCCTCCACTTT
>TRBV11-3|NA|TRBJ2-2|NA
CASSPPLSGELFF
TGTGCCAGCAGCCCCCCTCTGTCCGGGGAGCTGTTTTTT
>TRBV18|TRBD1|TRBJ2-7|NA
CASSPGQGNNYEQYF
TGTGCCAGCTCACCCGGACAGGGGAATAACTACGAGCAGTACTTC
>TRBV5-5|NA|TRBJ1-1|NA
CASSLGRGNAEAFF
TGTGCCAGCAGCTTGGGCAGGGGAAACGCTGAAGCTTTCTTT
>TRBV19|TRBD1|TRBJ1-5|NA
CASSIVGGTGGGQPQHF
TGTGCCAGTAGTATAGTAGGAGGGACAGGGGGCGGTCAGCCCCAGCATTTT
>TRBV19|TRBD2|TRBJ2-7|NA
CASSSRRGTLGAGGPYEQYF
TGTGCCAGTAGTAGCAGACGCGGGACTCTCGGGGCGGGGGGTCCCTACGAGCAGTACTTC
>TRBV7-3|TRBD2|TRBJ2-5|NA
CASSSGGYAETQYF
TGTGCCAGCAGCTCGGGGGGGTACGCAGAGACCCAGTACTTC
>TRBV4-3|TRBD1|TRBJ1-3|NA
CASSPTGSGNTIYF
TGCGCCAGCAGCCCGACAGGGTCGGGAAACACCATATATTTT